Shown below are 21 T cell receptor beta chains from a single sample sequenced in a study of blood T cell repertoires in COVID-19. Produced via immunoSEQ multiplex PCR; TCRdb's table is partial and in-frame only. The sample yields about 380,000 clones, over 75% seen once. Source material: PBMCs or T cells enriched from blood (not recorded which). The receptors stem from a man aged 25 to 45 who had recovered from COVID-19.

This clone came up once. The identical CDR3 is also encoded by other nucleotide sequences in the sample. The V and J genes are TRBV19 and TRBJ1-1, with a weak D call TRBD1 (5 bases). In germline, CDR1 is LNHDA, CDR2 SQIVND (reference sequence). V lost 3 bases to trimming and J lost 4 bases, with 6 bases between them. The CDR3 consists of 12 residues. The CDR3 DNA sequence: TGTGCCAGTAGTATTGGGGCCACTGAAGCTTTCTTT. Translating gives CASSIGATEAFF.

The chain recombines TRBV5-1 with TRBJ1-1; D might be TRBD1 (5 bases). Germline values: CDR1 SGHRS, CDR2 YFSETQ. Trimming took 0 bases from V and 8 from J, leaving 20 bases between them. The length of the CDR3 is 16 residues. The CDR3 DNA is TGCGCCAGCAGCTTGGCGGGGGTTTCCCACCTTTTGGAAGCTTTCTTT. Translation: CASSLAGVSHLLEAFF.

V gene TRBV12-3 or TRBV12-4 combines with J gene TRBJ2-7; 8 nucleotides match TRBD1. The J segment lost 5 bases and the V segment lost 6 bases, leaving 6 bases of the junction unmatched. The CDR3 runs to 13 residues. CDR3 sequence: CASSRDRFNEQYF. CDR3 in DNA: TGTGCCAGCAGCAGGGACAGGTTTAACGAGCAGTACTTC.

This clone is a singleton in its sample. The chain is built from TRBV2 and TRBJ2-2, with 9 nucleotides matching TRBD1. This CDR3 region has 15 residues. Trimming took 6 bases from V and 2 from J; bases not matched to a gene: 4. In germline, CDR1 is SNHLY, CDR2 FYNNEI. The CDR3 nucleotides read TGTGCCAGCAGCGGACAGGGGCTCAACACCGGGGAGCTGTTTTTT. Protein sequence: CASSGQGLNTGELFF.

This clone was seen only once. The chain carries TRBV6-4 and TRBJ1-1; D unclear. The CDR3 consists of 13 residues. Germline CDR1 and CDR2: MRHNA and SNTAGT. V lost 3 bases to trimming and J lost 3 bases, with 8 bases between them. CDR3 coding DNA: TGTGCCAGCAGTGAAGCCCGGGACACTGAAGCTTTCTTT. Protein sequence: CASSEARDTEAFF.

The chain employs TRBV30 and TRBJ1-2; a possible D gene is TRBD1 (5 bases). The V gene's germline CDR1 is GTSNPN and CDR2 SVGIG (reference sequence). V was pared by 1 base and J by 2 bases, with 14 bases between. CDR3 length: 15 amino acids. CDR3 loop: CAWSAPGTSNYGYTF. The CDR3 nucleotides are TGTGCCTGGAGTGCACCCGGGACTTCGAACTATGGCTACACCTTC.

This clone was seen just once. V gene TRBV27 combines with J gene TRBJ2-1; 8 bases map to TRBD1. This CDR3 spans 17 amino acids. Looked up from germline, CDR1 is MNHEY and CDR2 is SMNVEV (reference sequence). V lost 4 bases and J lost 7; bases outside the gene matches: 15. In nucleotides, the CDR3 is TGTGCCAGCAGTTGGGACAGGCCCACAGTACATGTGAATGAGCAGTTCTTC. Translated, it gives CASSWDRPTVHVNEQFF.

The genes are TRBV13 and TRBJ2-2, with 8 bases identical to TRBD1. V gave up 5 bases and J gave up 7 bases; unmatched junction bases: 3. The CDR3 has 13 amino acids. Germline loops: CDR1 PRHDT, CDR2 FYEKMQ (reference sequence). CDR3 coding DNA: TGTGCCAGCAGCCAGGGGGCAGGCGGGGAGCTGTTTTTT. This sequence encodes CASSQGAGGELFF.

The rearrangement joins TRBV6-2 or TRBV6-3 to TRBJ1-2; 9 nucleotides match TRBD1. Germline CDR1 and CDR2: MNHEY and SVGEGT. The CDR3 extends over 13 amino acids. J gave up 5 bases and V 2 bases, and 0 bases lay outside the gene matches. This chain's CDR3 is CASSYDRGYGYTF. The CDR3 nucleotides read TGTGCCAGCAGTTACGACAGGGGGTATGGCTACACCTTC.

This clone was picked up a small number of times. The genes are TRBV18 and TRBJ1-5, with no clear D. Germline V gene data show CDR1 as KGHSH and CDR2 as LQKENI. The CDR3 runs 15 residues. Trimming pared 5 bases from V and 5 bases from J, leaving 16 bases between. The DNA of the CDR3 is TGTGCCAGCTCAACCCGGTCAGGTGTCGATCAGCCCCAGCATTTT. Amino acids: CASSTRSGVDQPQHF. Looking up the rest from reference TRBV18 and TRBJ1-5 gives the full variable domain: NAGVMQNPRHLVRRRGQEARLRCSPMKGHSHVYWYRQLPEEGLKFMVYLQKENIIDESGMPKERFSAEFPKEGPSILRIQQVVRGDSAAYFCASSTRSGVDQPQHFGDGTRLSIL.

This clone was counted a single time. The chain combines TRBV27 with TRBJ1-1; D unclear. V shed 5 bases and J shed 5 bases, with 15 bases lying between them. The CDR3 totals 14 residues. Per germline, CDR1 MNHEY and CDR2 SMNVEV (reference sequence). CDR3 nucleotide sequence: TGTGCCAGCAGTGTCCGGGTCCGCGGTACTGAAGCTTTCTTT. Its protein product is CASSVRVRGTEAFF.

This clone was recorded only once. The chain combines TRBV11-2 with TRBJ1-6, with TRBD1 matching over 9 bases. V lost 3 bases, J lost 12 bases, and 9 bases stayed unmatched. Germline CDR1 and CDR2: SGHAT and FQNNGV. CDR3 size: 15 residues. CDR3 sequence reads: CASSFAGQGREPLHF. As DNA, the CDR3 is TGTGCCAGCAGCTTCGCCGGACAGGGGAGGGAACCCCTCCACTTT.

This chain joins TRBV19 and TRBJ1-6; 7 bases are a match to TRBD1. The J segment lost 11 bases and the V segment lost 4 bases, leaving 14 bases of the junction unmatched. Germline V gives CDR1 LNHDA, CDR2 SQIVND (reference sequence). The CDR3 is 16 amino acids. CDR3 coding DNA: TGTGCCAGTAGTACTGCCGGCGGACAGGTGAATACACCCCTCCACTTT. Translating gives CASSTAGGQVNTPLHF.

V gene TRBV29-1 combines with J gene TRBJ1-1, with D uncertain. The CDR3 runs to 12 residues. Per germline, CDR1 SQVTM and CDR2 ANQGSEA. Trimming removed 6 bases at V and 9 bases at J, with 17 bases between. CDR3 nucleotides: TGCAGCGTCGTCGCCGCCGGGATACAAGCTTTCTTT. Translation gives CSVVAAGIQAFF.

This chain uses TRBV27 with TRBJ2-7; D is unclear. The CDR3 sequence is 15 residues long. The ends were cut back, 0 bases at V and 9 bases at J, with 18 bases in the middle. Germline assignment: CDR1 MNHEY and CDR2 SMNVEV (reference sequence). DNA for the CDR3: TGTGCCAGCAGTTTATCCCCATCCGATCTTGGCGGGCAGTACTTC. It is translated as CASSLSPSDLGGQYF.

The V gene is TRBV30, the J gene TRBJ1-5; D is unresolved. V gave up 5 bases and J gave up 2 bases, with 13 bases separating them. Germline CDR1 is GTSNPN and CDR2 is SVGIG (reference sequence). This CDR3 is built from 14 residues. The CDR3 here is CAWAVTGGNQPQHF. CDR3 in DNA: TGTGCCTGGGCGGTGACCGGGGGCAATCAGCCCCAGCATTTT.

As to this clone: Other DNA sequences in the same sample also yield this CDR3. The chain combines TRBV5-4 with TRBJ2-2; a weak D match, TRBD1 (5 bases). Germline V CDR1 and CDR2: SGHNT, YYREEE (reference sequence). CDR3 length: 15 amino acids. V was trimmed by 2 bases and J by 6 bases, leaving 14 bases between them. CDR3 loop: CASSLGGQGPGELFF. The CDR3 DNA reads TGTGCCAGCAGCTTAGGTGGGCAGGGCCCCGGGGAGCTGTTTTTT.

This clone has more than one count but fewer than ten. This CDR3 is CASSGPGTGVYGYTF. CDR3 DNA sequence: TGTGCCAGCTCAGGACCCGGGACAGGGGTCTATGGCTACACCTTC. The V call is TRBV18, the J call TRBJ1-2; 10 bases match TRBD1. Looked up from germline, CDR1 is KGHSH and CDR2 is LQKENI. V lost 5 bases to trimming and J lost 4 bases; unmatched junction nucleotides: 7. This CDR3 contains 15 residues.

J is TRBJ1-5 and V is TRBV5-4; 9 bases agree with TRBD1. CDR1 is SGHNT and CDR2 is YYREEE in the germline V gene (reference sequence). The CDR3 is 15 residues long. J lost 5 bases, V lost 3 bases, and 6 bases had no gene match. The CDR3 DNA reads TGTGCCAGCAGCTCTGGACAGGGGATCGATCAGCCCCAGCATTTT. This encodes CASSSGQGIDQPQHF. Together with reference TRBV5-4 and TRBJ1-5, the CDR3 gives the full variable domain: ETGVTQSPTHLIKTRGQQVTLRCSSQSGHNTVSWYQQALGQGPQFIFQYYREEENGRGNFPPRFSGLQFPNYSSELNVNALELDDSALYLCASSSGQGIDQPQHFGDGTRLSIL.

The chain recombines TRBV19 with TRBJ1-2; no reliable D call. The length of the CDR3 is 13 residues. Germline V gives CDR1 LNHDA, CDR2 SQIVND (reference sequence). Trimming took off 1 base at V and 4 bases at J, with 7 bases between the two ends. CDR3 sequence: CASSIALPYGYTF. CDR3 coding DNA: TGTGCCAGTAGTATAGCCCTCCCCTATGGCTACACCTTC.

The rearrangement joins TRBV19 to TRBJ2-2; D gene uncertain. The CDR3 runs 14 residues. Per the germline V gene, CDR1 is LNHDA and CDR2 is SQIVND (reference sequence). The ends were cut back, 7 bases at V and 4 bases at J, with 13 bases in the middle. The CDR3 sequence is CASMVAVPTGELFF. In DNA form, the CDR3 reads TGTGCCAGTATGGTTGCGGTGCCCACCGGGGAGCTGTTTTTT.